Shown below are 30 T cell receptor beta chains from a single sample sequenced in a study of T cells in Graves' hyperthyroidism and ophthalmopathy. What was amplified from RNA transcripts were TCR beta CDR3 regions. The HTBI primer set served for first-round RT-PCR of the TCR CDR3. Each CDR3 protein gets one entry after TCRdb re-called the multiplex PCR reads with MiXCR. Of a few hundred thousand distinct CDR3 sequences in the sample, less than 20% were seen once. Sequenced: blood. The receptors stem from a woman in her fifties or sixties with Graves' hyperthyroidism.

This clonotype was counted ten times or more. The rearrangement uses TRBV24-1 and TRBJ1-2; D uncertain. CDR3 length: 13 residues. In germline, CDR1 is KGHDR, CDR2 SFDVKD. V was trimmed by 5 bases and J by 2 bases, leaving 8 bases between them. The CDR3 sequence is CATSGVTNYGYTF. The CDR3, as DNA: TGTGCCACCAGTGGGGTAACGAACTATGGCTACACCTTC.

This clonotype turned up a few times. An end of the junction differs from the germline gene, which may be a read error. V gene TRBV7-7 combines with J gene TRBJ2-5, with D perhaps matching TRBD1 or TRBD2 (5 bases each). The CDR3 covers 16 residues. Per the germline V gene, CDR1 is SSHAT and CDR2 is FNYEAQ (reference sequence). The CDR3 spells CASIPLAWMGEETQYF. The CDR3, as DNA: TGTGCTAGCATCCCTCTGGCGTGGATGGGGGAGGAGACCCAGTACTTC. The full variable domain, with the rest looked up from reference TRBV7-7 and TRBJ2-5, is GAGVSQSPRYKVTKRGQDVTLRCDPISSHATLYWYQQALGQGPEFLTYFNYEAQPDKSGLPSDRFSAERPEGSISTLTIQRTEQRDSAMYRCASIPLAWMGEETQYFGPGTRLLVL.

The sample holds many counts of this clonotype. The chain is built from TRBV20-1 and TRBJ1-1, with a weak D call TRBD1 (6 bases). Trimming took 0 bases from V and 5 from J, leaving 13 bases between them. Germline CDR1 and CDR2: DFQATT and SNEGSKA (reference sequence). This CDR3 has 14 residues. This chain's CDR3 is CSARDPQGGTEAFF. The CDR3 coding sequence is TGCAGTGCTAGAGATCCTCAAGGGGGGACTGAAGCTTTCTTT.

This clonotype was recorded at least ten times. V gene TRBV6-6 combines with J gene TRBJ1-1; D unclear. This CDR3 is built from 14 residues. Germline V gene data show CDR1 as MNHNY and CDR2 as SVGAGI (reference sequence). V lost 0 bases, J lost 5 bases, and 10 bases lay in between. DNA for the CDR3: TGTGCCAGCAGTTACTCGGCGGTTTGGACTGAAGCTTTCTTT. Translation: CASSYSAVWTEAFF.

This clonotype was observed at least ten times. This chain connects TRBV14 to TRBJ2-3, with D possibly matching TRBD2 (5 bases). The CDR3 spans 13 residues. Germline V gives CDR1 SGHDN, CDR2 FVKESK. Trimming removed 1 base at V and 6 bases at J, with 8 bases between. The CDR3 DNA is TGTGCCAGCAGCCAAGTACTAGGGGATACGCAGTATTTT. Residues: CASSQVLGDTQYF.

The chain joins TRBV27 to TRBJ1-5; 8 bases align to TRBD1. CDR1 and CDR2 from the germline V gene are MNHEY and SMNVEV (reference sequence). The CDR3 loop spans 15 amino acids. V gave up 4 bases and J gave up 5 bases; unmatched junction bases: 7. The CDR3: CASSSLTGAYQPQHF. In nucleotides, the CDR3 is TGTGCCAGCAGTTCATTGACAGGGGCTTATCAGCCCCAGCATTTT.

The CDR3 is CASSPGATGPYEQYF. CDR3 in DNA: TGTGCCAGCAGCCCTGGGGCTACAGGCCCCTACGAGCAGTACTTC. V is TRBV7-2 and J is TRBJ2-7; D is possibly TRBD1 (5 bases). Trimming pared 5 bases from V and 2 bases from J, leaving 16 bases between. There are 15 residues in the CDR3. Germline V gene data show CDR1 as SGHTA and CDR2 as FQGNSA. Full variable domain (remainder filled in from reference TRBV7-2 and TRBJ2-7): GAGVSQSPSNKVTEKGKDVELRCDPISGHTALYWYRQSLGQGLEFLIYFQGNSAPDKSGLPSDRFSAERTGGSVSTLTIQRTQQEDSAVYLCASSPGATGPYEQYFGPGTRLTVT.

In this sample, this clonotype turned up many times. The J gene is TRBJ1-1, the V gene TRBV5-1, with 7 bases fitting TRBD1. V trimming: 0 bases; J trimming: 4 bases; junction bases outside the gene matches: 6. The CDR3 has 15 residues. Germline CDR1 SGHRS, CDR2 YFSETQ. The CDR3 is CASSLVSGGVTEAFF. DNA for the CDR3: TGCGCCAGCAGCTTGGTCTCAGGGGGTGTCACTGAAGCTTTCTTT.

This clonotype was seen many times. The gene calls are TRBV28 and TRBJ2-7; TRBD2 agrees at 13 bases. The CDR3 spans 15 residues. Trimming took 5 bases from V and 3 from J; bases not matched to a gene: 4. Germline V gene lookup returns CDR1 MDHEN and CDR2 SYDVKM. CDR3 amino acids: CASSHRTSGSYEQYF. The CDR3, as DNA: TGTGCCAGCAGTCATCGGACTAGCGGGAGCTACGAGCAGTACTTC.

The genes are TRBV29-1 and TRBJ1-1; TRBD1 is a possible D gene (5 bases). The V end was cut by 3 bases, the J end by 3 bases, with 8 bases between. In germline, CDR1 is SQVTM, CDR2 ANQGSEA. The CDR3 has 12 residues. CDR3 coding DNA: TGCAGCGTTGAGGGGACTCACACTGAAGCTTTCTTT. Encoded protein: CSVEGTHTEAFF.

This clonotype came up a few times. The chain recombines TRBV19 with TRBJ1-1; TRBD1 aligns across 7 bases. There are 14 residues in the CDR3. With V trimmed by 6 bases and J by 1 base, 5 bases remained unmatched. Germline V gene lookup returns CDR1 LNHDA and CDR2 SQIVND (reference sequence). The CDR3 is CASSHRGPNTEAFF. The CDR3 bases are TGTGCCAGTAGCCACAGGGGCCCGAACACTGAAGCTTTCTTT.

This clonotype was recorded many times. J is TRBJ2-2 and V is TRBV7-2, with D hard to call. The CDR3 runs 14 residues. Germline loops: CDR1 SGHTA, CDR2 FQGNSA. Trimming cost V 1 base and J 6 bases, with 9 bases left between them. Here the CDR3 DNA reads TGTGCCAGCAGCTTAGAGACCTACCCCGGGGAGCTGTTTTTT. This codes for CASSLETYPGELFF.

This clonotype was recorded at least ten times. The chain couples TRBV7-3 to TRBJ2-1; D remains ambiguous. This CDR3 is 15 amino acids long. Germline loops: CDR1 SGHTA, CDR2 FQGTGA. V lost 5 bases to trimming and J lost 1 base, with 12 bases between them. CDR3 region: CASSPGRNSYNEQFF. The CDR3 region has the DNA TGTGCCAGCAGCCCCGGACGGAATTCCTACAATGAGCAGTTCTTC.

The V and J genes are TRBV6-1 and TRBJ1-1; D not resolved. The V gene lost 8 bases and the J gene lost 3 bases, with 13 bases spanning the gap. This CDR3 spans 13 amino acids. Germline V lookup: CDR1 MNHNS, CDR2 SASEGT. CDR3 in amino acids: CASSPSWDTEAFF. CDR3 DNA: TGTGCCAGCTCCCCCTCGTGGGACACTGAAGCTTTCTTT.

Ten or more counts support this clonotype. The chain joins TRBV7-3 to TRBJ1-2; D possibly corresponds to TRBD1 (5 bases). The length of the CDR3 is 13 residues. V shed 5 bases and J shed 8 bases, with 15 bases lying between them. CDR1 and CDR2 (germline): SGHTA, FQGTGA. Here the CDR3 DNA reads TGTGCCAGCAGCCCCTCTACGGGGGGAGGCTACACCTTC. Protein product: CASSPSTGGGYTF.

This clonotype was recorded once. V gene TRBV18 combines with J gene TRBJ2-5; 7 bases fit TRBD1. The CDR3 contains 16 residues. The V gene end was trimmed by 0 bases and the J gene end by 4 bases; junction bases not matched to a gene: 8. CDR1 and CDR2 from the germline V gene are KGHSH and LQKENI. Here the CDR3 DNA reads TGTGCCAGCTCACCACCGCGTAGGGGGCAGGGAGAGACCCAGTACTTC. Its translation: CASSPPRRGQGETQYF.

With respect to this clonotype: A much more abundant neighbour one base away suggests this may be a read error. The V gene is TRBV29-1, the J gene TRBJ2-7; TRBD2 is a possible D gene (6 bases). Germline-derived CDR1 and CDR2 are SQVTM and ANQGSEA. The CDR3 extends over 12 amino acids. Trimming shortened V by 0 bases and J by 7 bases, and 10 bases separated the two germline ends. The CDR3 spells CSVEDPGDEQYF. CDR3 nucleotide sequence: TGCAGCGTTGAAGATCCGGGGGATGAGCAGTACTTC.

This clonotype showed up many times. The J gene is TRBJ2-1, the V gene TRBV7-9, with 10 bases identical to TRBD2. This CDR3 is built from 15 residues. Germline V gives CDR1 SEHNR, CDR2 FQNEAQ (reference sequence). Germline trimming cut 4 bases from V and 7 bases from J; bases unmatched to any gene: 7. The CDR3 DNA sequence: TGTGCCAGCAGCTATGTAGCGGGGGGACCGAATGAGCAGTTCTTC. Translating gives CASSYVAGGPNEQFF.

This clonotype came up many times. The chain couples TRBV12-5 to TRBJ2-1, with D uncertain. The CDR3 has 13 residues. V lost 2 bases, J lost 10 bases, and 12 bases lay in between. Germline V gene sequence: CDR1 LGHNT, CDR2 FRNRAP. The CDR3 nucleotides read TGTGCTAGTGGTTTGTACGCCGGGTGGGAGCAGTTCTTC. Protein sequence: CASGLYAGWEQFF.

This clonotype was seen a handful of times. The genes are TRBV24-1 and TRBJ2-6, with 7 bases matching TRBD1. Germline assignment: CDR1 KGHDR and CDR2 SFDVKD. V shed 4 bases, J shed 3 bases, and the junction held 2 bases outside the gene matches. The CDR3 extends over 15 amino acids. DNA of the CDR3: TGTGCCACCAGTGAGGGACAGCTTGGGGCCAACGTCCTGACTTTC. Protein: CATSEGQLGANVLTF.

This clonotype was found a few times. This chain links TRBV5-6 with TRBJ2-6, with TRBD1 matching over 9 bases. From germline, CDR1 is SGHDT and CDR2 YYEEEE. V shed 4 bases and J 1 base; nucleotides not matched to a gene: 6. The CDR3 runs 17 residues. CDR3 loop: CASSRTGVRSGANVLTF. The CDR3 coding sequence is TGTGCCAGCAGCCGGACAGGGGTACGTTCTGGGGCCAACGTCCTGACTTTC.

At least ten counts were recorded for this clonotype. V and J are TRBV5-1 and TRBJ2-5, with 7 bases aligning to TRBD2. The germline gives CDR1 SGHRS, CDR2 YFSETQ. CDR3 length: 15 residues. The J segment lost 1 base and the V segment lost 5 bases, leaving 8 bases of the junction unmatched. The CDR3 here is CASREASGLQETQYF. The CDR3 DNA is TGCGCCAGCAGGGAGGCTAGCGGACTCCAAGAGACCCAGTACTTC.

This clonotype came up many times. The chain has TRBV13 and TRBJ2-1; 7 bases align to TRBD1. The CDR3 totals 19 residues. Trimming at V came to 5 bases and at J to 2 bases, leaving 18 bases not matched to a gene. Germline values: CDR1 PRHDT, CDR2 FYEKMQ (reference sequence). CDR3 sequence: CASSTPTGTELAPYNEQFF. The CDR3 DNA follows: TGTGCCAGCAGCACACCGACCGGGACAGAACTGGCCCCCTACAATGAGCAGTTCTTC.

This clonotype has at least ten counts. The chain has TRBV18 and TRBJ2-7; 7 bases are a match to TRBD2. The junction had 10 bases not matched to a gene; V was cut back by 4 bases and J by 4 bases. The CDR3 loop spans 15 amino acids. Per the germline V gene, CDR1 is KGHSH and CDR2 is LQKENI. Written as DNA, the CDR3 is TGTGCCAGCTCACAAGATCGGACTAGTTTGTACGAGCAGTACTTC. Translated: CASSQDRTSLYEQYF.

This clonotype was picked up a small number of times. The chain uses TRBV15 and TRBJ2-5; D remains unclear. The germline CDR1 and CDR2 sequences are LNHNV and YYDKDF (reference sequence). Trimming removed 0 bases at V and 7 bases at J, with 9 bases between. This CDR3 comprises 13 residues. CDR3 bases: TGTGCCACCAGCAGAGATCGGCCCGGGACCCAGTACTTC. Amino acids: CATSRDRPGTQYF.

Ten or more counts support this clonotype. J is TRBJ2-7 and V is TRBV27, with a weak D call TRBD1 (7 bases). CDR3 size: 14 residues. Germline V gene lookup returns CDR1 MNHEY and CDR2 SMNVEV (reference sequence). Trimming shortened V by 2 bases and J by 3 bases, and 11 bases separated the two germline ends. This chain's CDR3 is CASSLRQGLYEQYF. The DNA for the CDR3 is TGTGCCAGCAGTTTAAGACAGGGACTCTACGAGCAGTACTTC.

There are a few counts of this clonotype. The rearrangement uses TRBV5-1 and TRBJ2-2; D possibly corresponds to TRBD2 (6 bases). V lost 0 bases and J lost 0, with 9 bases in between. The CDR3 runs to 16 residues. CDR1 is SGHRS, CDR2 YFSETQ, per germline. CDR3 in amino acids: CASSLAAGTNTGELFF. The CDR3 DNA reads as TGCGCCAGCAGCTTGGCGGCGGGAACGAACACCGGGGAGCTGTTTTTT.

This clonotype has ten or more counts. The gene calls are TRBV30 and TRBJ1-2; D possibly corresponds to TRBD1 (5 bases). The CDR3 is 13 residues long. Germline V lookup: CDR1 GTSNPN, CDR2 SVGIG (reference sequence). The V and J ends lost 2 bases and 1 base respectively, with 8 bases between them. The CDR3 DNA is TGTGCCTGGAGTTCCCAGGGTAACTATGGCTACACCTTC. This gives the protein CAWSSQGNYGYTF.

J is TRBJ1-5 and V is TRBV20-1, with D perhaps matching TRBD1 (5 bases). V gave up 6 bases and J gave up 3 bases, with 21 bases separating them. CDR1 and CDR2 from the germline V gene are DFQATT and SNEGSKA (reference sequence). This CDR3 contains 16 residues. CDR3: CSALGGAVMSNQPQHF. CDR3 sequence (DNA): TGCAGTGCACTGGGTGGGGCGGTCATGTCCAATCAGCCCCAGCATTTT.

At least ten counts were recorded for this clonotype. V usage is TRBV24-1 and J usage is TRBJ2-7, with 8 bases lining up with TRBD2. Germline V gene lookup returns CDR1 KGHDR and CDR2 SFDVKD. The CDR3 covers 14 residues. V dropped 0 bases and J dropped 5; count of bases not matched to a gene: 2. In nucleotides, the CDR3 is TGTGCCACCAGTGATTTGCGGGAGGGGGACGAGCAGTACTTC. It specifies CATSDLREGDEQYF.